This entry is about one T cell receptor beta chain. Antigen unknown. Sorted-subset replicate PCR reactions were performed with about 190 ng DNA, corresponding to roughly 30,000 T cell genomes. Clones were sequenced by immunoSEQ multiplex PCR, and TCRdb holds only the in-frame ones, with some missing. The table shows roughly 2.1 million clones, with roughly 91% occurring only once. The sample comes from a study of shared clonotypes between healthy human individuals. The overall study: Used for every donor were three CD4 naive, three CD4 memory, two CD8 naive and one CD8 memory plate. Study results and limitations: In general, naive subsets displayed greater estimated richness than memory subsets did.

CDR1 is MNHEY and CDR2 is SVGAGI in the germline V gene. V lost 0 bases and J 2 bases, leaving 14 bases between the germline ends. This CDR3 is built from 16 residues. Terminally differentiated effector memory CD45RA+ cells were left out of the naive CD8 fraction, which was CD45RO-negative and positively selected for CCR7. The donors were adults (healthy and HIV-negative) with no recent acute infections or vaccinations. Material: naive CD8+ T cells from PBMCs. This receptor was identified in a man aged 18 to 30 in good health. Some clones in this sample may be carry-over from other donors' samples. The chain combines TRBV6-5 with TRBJ2-7; D is uncertain. CDR3 region: CASSYSSGRKPYEQYF. CDR3 coding DNA: TGTGCCAGCAGTTACTCGTCGGGCCGCAAGCCCTACGAGCAGTACTTC.